Listed below are T cell receptor beta chains from one sample, sequenced in a study of blood T cells in healthy people across ages. One entry per CDR3 protein, called by TCRdb with MiXCR from the 5' RACE reads. The sample yields roughly 730,000 distinct CDR3 sequences, roughly three fifths seen once. Sequencing was done on a sample of blood. These receptor sequences come from a man between 35 and 55 years old in good health. CDR3s include the opening cysteine and the closing phenylalanine or tryptophan. The D gene is left open where the match is weak. Expanded clones get a size class; other rows say once, few or many, or leave the size out.

TRBJ1-2,-,few,TRBV5-1,CASRLNAGGNSYGYTF,TGCGCCAGCCGACTAAATGCGGGGGGTAACAGCTATGGCTACACCTTC
TRBJ2-5,TRBD2,-,TRBV5-1,CASSLSSGPQETQYF,TGCGCCAGCAGCTTATCTAGCGGGCCTCAAGAGACCCAGTACTTC
TRBJ2-3,-,-,TRBV3-1,CASSPIRTDTQYF,TGTGCCAGCAGCCCAATCCGCACAGATACGCAGTATTTT
TRBJ2-3,-,few,TRBV30,CAWSLGGGTDTQYF,TGTGCCTGGAGTCTGGGCGGGGGCACAGATACGCAGTATTTT
TRBJ1-2,-,few,TRBV7-9,CASSPSRANYGYTF,TGTGCCAGCAGCCCTAGCCGTGCTAACTATGGCTACACCTTC
TRBJ2-3,-,-,TRBV24-1,CATQDTSTDTQYF,TGTGCCACACAGGACACCAGCACAGATACGCAGTATTTT
TRBJ2-5,-,-,TRBV4-1,CASSQSRTVTEETQYF,TGCGCCAGCAGCCAGTCCCGGACAGTAACCGAAGAGACCCAGTACTTC
TRBJ2-7,-,-,TRBV6-2/TRBV6-3,CASSNRLEQYF,TGTGCCAGCAGTAACAGACTCGAGCAGTACTTC
TRBJ2-7,-,few,TRBV6-6,CASGQGGLKYEQYF,TGTGCCAGCGGCCAGGGGGGGCTGAAGTACGAGCAGTACTTC
TRBJ2-5,TRBD1,few,TRBV20-1,CSARDRDRGWVTQYF,TGCAGTGCTAGAGACCGGGACAGGGGTTGGGTGACCCAGTACTTC
TRBJ2-7,TRBD1,-,TRBV5-1,CASSPYLGTGSNEQYF,TGCGCCAGCAGCCCATATCTCGGGACAGGGTCTAACGAGCAGTACTTC
TRBJ2-7,TRBD1,few,TRBV12-3/TRBV12-4,CASSFRDRYEQYF,TGTGCCAGCAGTTTTAGGGACAGGTACGAGCAGTACTTC
TRBJ2-7,-,once,TRBV19,CASSIAGYEQYF,TGTGCCAGTAGTATTGCAGGGTACGAGCAGTACTTC
TRBJ2-5,TRBD2,once,TRBV19,CASSMPIAGGRETQYF,TGTGCCAGTAGTATGCCAATAGCGGGGGGTCGGGAGACCCAGTACTTC
TRBJ2-3,-,once,TRBV6-2/TRBV6-3,CASSYGNTDTQYF,TGTGCCAGCAGTTACGGGAACACAGATACGCAGTATTTT
TRBJ2-1,-,-,TRBV7-2,CASSQEWEQFF,TGTGCCAGCAGCCAAGAATGGGAGCAGTTCTTC
TRBJ2-5,-,-,TRBV7-2,CASSLKGPLARETQYF,TGTGCCAGCAGCTTAAAGGGCCCGCTAGCGCGAGAGACCCAGTACTTC
TRBJ2-4,TRBD2,-,TRBV2,CASSLLAGMGEQYF,TGTGCCAGCAGCCTACTAGCGGGGATGGGGGAGCAGTACTTC
TRBJ2-7,TRBD1,-,TRBV15,CAASSRDRTRYEQYF,TGTGCCGCCAGCAGCCGGGACAGAACTCGCTACGAGCAGTACTTC
TRBJ1-2,-,-,TRBV25-1,CASSERRDGYTF,TGTGCCAGCAGTGAAAGGAGGGATGGCTACACCTTC
TRBJ2-1,TRBD1,many,TRBV10-3,CATYRDRALNEQFF,TGTGCCACGTACCGGGACAGGGCTCTCAATGAGCAGTTCTTC
TRBJ2-3,-,few,TRBV11-3,CASSLGWRSSDTQYF,TGTGCCAGCAGCTTAGGGTGGCGGTCTTCAGATACGCAGTATTTT
TRBJ1-3,-,-,TRBV6-6,CASSTPRDTIYF,TGTGCCAGCAGTACCCCTAGGGACACCATATATTTT
TRBJ2-7,-,-,TRBV18,CASSGSAGEQYF,TGTGCCAGCTCAGGCTCGGCAGGAGAGCAGTACTTC
TRBJ2-4,-,-,TRBV7-9,CASSSQRQLAKNIQYF,TGTGCCAGCAGCTCACAAAGACAGTTAGCCAAAAACATTCAGTACTTC
TRBJ2-1,TRBD2,-,TRBV6-1,CASSEALGAGGLSYNEQFF,TGTGCCAGCAGTGAAGCCCTTGGGGCGGGGGGCCTCTCCTACAATGAGCAGTTCTTC
TRBJ1-3,-,-,TRBV29-1,CSVDDSSGNTIYF,TGCAGCGTGGATGACAGCTCTGGAAACACCATATATTTT
TRBJ2-7,TRBD2,-,TRBV7-9,CASSELAGRDSYEQYF,TGTGCCAGCAGCGAACTAGCGGGTCGTGACTCCTACGAGCAGTACTTC
TRBJ1-5,-,-,TRBV9,CASSVGPGRGNQPQHF,TGTGCCAGCAGCGTAGGCCCGGGGAGGGGCAATCAGCCCCAGCATTTT
TRBJ2-3,-,-,TRBV3-1,CASSPGGGGSDTQYF,TGTGCCAGCAGCCCCGGTGGGGGCGGGAGTGACACGCAGTATTTT
TRBJ2-1,TRBD2,-,TRBV20-1,CSAQTSGRQISTTTEQFF,TGCAGTGCTCAGACTAGCGGGAGGCAAATCTCGACCACAACTGAGCAGTTCTTC
TRBJ1-4,-,-,TRBV21-1,CASSGTQSKEKLFF,TGTGCCAGCTCCGGGACTCAAAGCAAAGAAAAACTGTTTTTT
TRBJ2-6,TRBD1,-,TRBV12-3/TRBV12-4,CASSPGYRWTGHTGANVLTF,TGTGCCAGCAGTCCTGGATATAGGTGGACAGGCCATACTGGGGCCAACGTCCTGACTTTC
TRBJ2-1,-,-,TRBV2,CASSESRAIPNNEQFF,TGTGCCAGCAGTGAATCGAGGGCCATACCTAACAATGAGCAGTTCTTC
TRBJ1-2,TRBD1,-,TRBV27,CASSFSVTGGNYGYTF,TGTGCCAGCAGTTTTTCCGTAACAGGGGGAAACTATGGCTACACCTTC
TRBJ2-7,TRBD1,-,TRBV12-3/TRBV12-4,CASSRGQPYVGQYF,TGTGCCAGCAGCCGGGGACAGCCGTACGTCGGGCAGTACTTC
TRBJ2-1,-,once,TRBV25-1,CASSDQRFNEQFF,TGTGCCAGCAGCGATCAGAGATTCAATGAGCAGTTCTTC
TRBJ2-7,-,many,TRBV13,CASSLRGETYEQYF,TGTGCCAGCAGCCTCCGCGGGGAGACCTACGAGCAGTACTTC
TRBJ2-1,-,-,TRBV14,CASSQEFGGANEQFF,TGTGCCAGCAGCCAAGAGTTTGGGGGGGCGAATGAGCAGTTCTTC
TRBJ2-1,TRBD1,-,TRBV19,CASSPLDRGRNEQFF,TGTGCCAGTAGTCCCCTCGACAGGGGTCGCAATGAGCAGTTCTTC
TRBJ2-7,TRBD2,-,TRBV18,CASSPGVSGSSYEQYF,TGTGCCAGCTCACCGGGTGTTAGCGGGAGCTCCTACGAGCAGTACTTC
TRBJ1-5,-,-,TRBV12-3/TRBV12-4,CASSALGLLSNQPQHF,TGTGCCAGCAGTGCATTGGGTCTTTTGAGCAATCAGCCCCAGCATTTT
TRBJ2-3,-,-,TRBV10-3,CATTDSQSTDTQYF,TGTGCCACCACGGACAGCCAGAGCACAGATACGCAGTATTTT
TRBJ2-5,-,-,TRBV27,CASSFGQLEGETQYF,TGTGCCAGCAGTTTCGGTCAGTTGGAAGGGGAGACCCAGTACTTC
TRBJ2-1,-,few,TRBV12-3/TRBV12-4,CASSWQQGVPYNEQFF,TGTGCCAGCAGTTGGCAACAGGGAGTCCCCTACAATGAGCAGTTCTTC
TRBJ2-7,TRBD1,-,TRBV2,CASGETGVEQYF,TGTGCCAGCGGGGAGACAGGGGTCGAGCAGTACTTC
TRBJ2-1,-,-,TRBV20-1,CSARWTAGLIREQFF,TGCAGTGCTAGATGGACAGCGGGGTTGATCCGTGAGCAGTTCTTC
TRBJ2-7,-,-,TRBV27,CASGRIYEQYF,TGTGCCAGTGGACGGATTTACGAGCAGTACTTC
TRBJ1-2,-,few,TRBV29-1,CSVGGLQGDRDGSFYGYTF,TGCAGCGTTGGTGGTCTACAGGGAGACCGGGATGGGTCCTTCTATGGCTACACCTTC